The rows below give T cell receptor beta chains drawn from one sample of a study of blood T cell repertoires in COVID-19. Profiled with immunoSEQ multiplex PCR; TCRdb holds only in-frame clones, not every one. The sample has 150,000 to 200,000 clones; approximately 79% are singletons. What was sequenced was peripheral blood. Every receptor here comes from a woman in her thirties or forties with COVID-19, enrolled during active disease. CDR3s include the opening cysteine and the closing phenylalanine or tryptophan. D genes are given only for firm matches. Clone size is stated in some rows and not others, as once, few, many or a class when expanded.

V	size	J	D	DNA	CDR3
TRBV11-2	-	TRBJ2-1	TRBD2	TGTGCCAGCAGCCTGGGACTAGCGGGGGGGCATGAGCAGTTCTTC	CASSLGLAGGHEQFF
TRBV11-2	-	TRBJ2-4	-	TGTGCCAGCAGCTTTGGACTAGCCAAAAACATTCAGTACTTC	CASSFGLAKNIQYF
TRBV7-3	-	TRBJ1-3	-	TGTGCCAGCAGCCCAAACCCCGGGGTCTCTGGAAACACCATATATTTT	CASSPNPGVSGNTIYF
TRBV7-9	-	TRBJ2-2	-	TGTGCCAGCAGCTTACAGGGAACCGGGGAGCTGTTTTTT	CASSLQGTGELFF
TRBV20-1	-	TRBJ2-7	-	TGCAGTGCTAACGACAACTACGAGCAGTACTTC	CSANDNYEQYF
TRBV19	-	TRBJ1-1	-	TGTGCCAGTAGGTCGGGGGGGATCGCTGAAGCTTTCTTT	CASRSGGIAEAFF
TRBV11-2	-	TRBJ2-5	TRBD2	TGTGCCAGCAGCGACCAACATCGGGCTAGCGGGGGAGAGACCCAGTACTTC	CASSDQHRASGGETQYF
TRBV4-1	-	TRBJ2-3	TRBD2	TGCGCCAGCAGCCAAGATGGTTCGGGGGGTCAAGATACGCAGTATTTT	CASSQDGSGGQDTQYF
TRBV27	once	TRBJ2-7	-	TGTGCCAGCAGCCCCCTCCGGGGGTACGAGCAGTACTTC	CASSPLRGYEQYF
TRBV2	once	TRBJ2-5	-	TGTGCCAGCAGTGAGGCAGGGCTCAGGGAGACCCAGTACTTC	CASSEAGLRETQYF
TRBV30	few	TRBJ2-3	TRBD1	TGTGCCTGGAGTGTGACAGGGGCAGATACGCAGTATTTT	CAWSVTGADTQYF
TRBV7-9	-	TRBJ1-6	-	TGTGCCAGCAGCTCCTCGGCAGGGGAGAGGTCACCCCTCCACTTT	CASSSSAGERSPLHF
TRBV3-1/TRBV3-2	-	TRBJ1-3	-	TGTGCCAGCCGGGGTGTGATCTCTGGAAACACCATATATTTT	CASRGVISGNTIYF
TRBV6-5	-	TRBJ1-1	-	TGTGCCAGCATGGGAAAACAGGGTGCGAACACTGAAGCTTTCTTT	CASMGKQGANTEAFF
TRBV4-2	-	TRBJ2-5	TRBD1	TGTGCCAGCAGCCAAGGGGCAGGGGGCGGCCAAGAGACCCAGTACTTC	CASSQGAGGGQETQYF